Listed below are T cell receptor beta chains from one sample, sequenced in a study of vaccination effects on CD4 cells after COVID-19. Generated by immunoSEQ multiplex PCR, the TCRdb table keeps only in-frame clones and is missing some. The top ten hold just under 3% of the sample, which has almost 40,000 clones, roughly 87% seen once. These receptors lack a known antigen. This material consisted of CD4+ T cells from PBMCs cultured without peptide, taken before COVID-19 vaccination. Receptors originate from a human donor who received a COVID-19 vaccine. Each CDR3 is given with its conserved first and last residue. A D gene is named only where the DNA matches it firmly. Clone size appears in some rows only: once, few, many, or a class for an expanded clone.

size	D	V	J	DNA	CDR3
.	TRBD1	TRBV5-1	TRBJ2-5	TGCGCCAGCGGCGGGACAGGGAAAGAGACCCAGTACTTC	CASGGTGKETQYF
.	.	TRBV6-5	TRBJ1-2	TGTGCCAGCAGTTTAGAAAACTATGGCTACACCTTC	CASSLENYGYTF
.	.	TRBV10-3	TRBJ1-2	TGTGCCATCAGTGTTGGGGGTCAGGATGGCTACACCTTC	CAISVGGQDGYTF
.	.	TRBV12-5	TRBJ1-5	TGTGCTAGTGGTTTGGTAATTGACGGACAGACAGCTCTGTTGGTCAATCAGCCCCAGCATTTT	CASGLVIDGQTALLVNQPQHF
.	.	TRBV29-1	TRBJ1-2	TGCAGCGCTTCGGACTTTAACTATGGCTACACCTTC	CSASDFNYGYTF
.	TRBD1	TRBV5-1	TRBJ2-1	TGCGCCAGCAGGCCTAGTTCAGGGGGCCCTTACAATGAGCAGTTCTTC	CASRPSSGGPYNEQFF
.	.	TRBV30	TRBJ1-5	TGTGCCTGGAGTGAGGGGATCAATCAGCCCCAGCATTTT	CAWSEGINQPQHF
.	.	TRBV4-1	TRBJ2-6	TGCGCCAGCAGCCAAGCTCATGGAGGGACGGGGGCCAACGTCCTGACTTTC	CASSQAHGGTGANVLTF
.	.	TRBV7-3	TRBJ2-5	TGTGCCAGCAGCTCCAACGGACAGTACCAAGAGACCCAGTACTTC	CASSSNGQYQETQYF
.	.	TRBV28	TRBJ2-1	TGTGCCAGCAGTGGGCCCTCGGGCCCTAGGGGCCATGAGCAGTTCTTC	CASSGPSGPRGHEQFF
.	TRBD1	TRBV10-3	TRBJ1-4	TGTGCCATCAGTGAAAATGGACAGGGTGAAAAACTGTTTTTT	CAISENGQGEKLFF
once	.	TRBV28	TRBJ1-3	TGTGCCAGCAGTTCGCCCGGCTCTGGAAACACCATATATTTT	CASSSPGSGNTIYF
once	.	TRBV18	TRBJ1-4	TGTGCCAGCGGGAGTACTGGGGATGAAAAACTGTTTTTT	CASGSTGDEKLFF
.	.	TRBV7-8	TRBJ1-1	TGTGCCAGCAGCCCCGCGACGGCGATAACAAACACTGAAGCTTTCTTT	CASSPATAITNTEAFF
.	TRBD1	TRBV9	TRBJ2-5	TGTGCCAGCAGCGTTGGGACAGGGACAGAGACCCAGTACTTC	CASSVGTGTETQYF
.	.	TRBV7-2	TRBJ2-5	TGTGCCAGCAGCCCGGGAGAGACCCAGTACTTC	CASSPGETQYF
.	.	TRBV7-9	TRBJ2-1	TGTGCCAGCAGCTTAGTTCAGGACGGTGAGCAGTTCTTC	CASSLVQDGEQFF
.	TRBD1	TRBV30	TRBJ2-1	TGTGCCGGGAACGGACAGGGGGTAGGCAATGAGCAGTTCTTC	CAGNGQGVGNEQFF
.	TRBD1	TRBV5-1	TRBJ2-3	TGCGCCAGCAGCCATTCAACAGGGGCGGGCACAGATACGCAGTATTTT	CASSHSTGAGTDTQYF
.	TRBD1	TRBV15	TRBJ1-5	TGTGCCACCAGCAGGCCTTGGGACAGGGGAACTAGGAGCAATCAGCCCCAGCATTTT	CATSRPWDRGTRSNQPQHF
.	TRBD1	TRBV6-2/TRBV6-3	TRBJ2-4	TGTGCCAGCAGTTATCCAGGGGGCGGAAACATTCAGTACTTC	CASSYPGGGNIQYF
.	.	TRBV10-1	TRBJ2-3	TGCGCCAGCAGTGAGTCACGAATAAATTTGGGTACGCAGTATTTT	CASSESRINLGTQYF
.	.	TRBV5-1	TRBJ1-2	TGCGCCAGCAGCTTGGCAGTAAACTATGGCTACACCTTC	CASSLAVNYGYTF
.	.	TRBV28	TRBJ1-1	TGTGCCAGCAGTTTACCTAAAACAGGGAGTCTGTTCTTT	CASSLPKTGSLFF
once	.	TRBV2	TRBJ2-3	TGTGCCAGCAGTGATGTAGATACGCAGTATTTT	CASSDVDTQYF
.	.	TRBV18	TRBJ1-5	TGTGCCAGCTCACCTTGGACAGTCAATCAGCCCCAGCATTTT	CASSPWTVNQPQHF
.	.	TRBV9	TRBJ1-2	TGTGCCAGCAGCTCCCGGACTATCGGCTACACCTTC	CASSSRTIGYTF
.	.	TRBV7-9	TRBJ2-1	TGTGCCAGCAGCGGGGGGTGGTCCTACAATGAGCAGTTCTTC	CASSGGWSYNEQFF
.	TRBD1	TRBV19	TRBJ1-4	TGTGCCAGTAGTACTTTCCCCGGGAGGGGGCGTGAAAAACTGTTTTTT	CASSTFPGRGREKLFF
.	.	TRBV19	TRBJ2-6	TGTGCCAGTAGGACGACGTGGCTTACCGGCTCTGGGAAAGCCAACGTCCTGACTTTC	CASRTTWLTGSGKANVLTF
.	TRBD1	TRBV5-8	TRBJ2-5	TGTGCCAGCAGCCGACAGGGCGGTAAGGAGACCCAGTACTTC	CASSRQGGKETQYF
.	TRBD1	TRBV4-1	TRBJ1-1	TGCGCCAGCAGCCAAGTCTGGTCAGGGGGCGCGGATTTGGCTTTCTTT	CASSQVWSGGADLAFF
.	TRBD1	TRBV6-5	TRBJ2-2	TGTGCCAGCAGTTACGGGGACAGGCGATACACCGGGGAGCTGTTTTTT	CASSYGDRRYTGELFF
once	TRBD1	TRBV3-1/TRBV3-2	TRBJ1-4	TGTGCCAGCAGCGGGACAGGACGAAATGAAAAACTGTTTTTT	CASSGTGRNEKLFF
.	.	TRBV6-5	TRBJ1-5	TGTGCCAGCAGGGGTTCGGGAGATCAGCCCCAGCATTTT	CASRGSGDQPQHF
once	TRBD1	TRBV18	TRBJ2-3	TGTGCCAGCTCACCAGAGACAGGGGAAGATACGCAGTATTTT	CASSPETGEDTQYF
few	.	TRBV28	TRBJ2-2	TGTGCCAGCAGTTTATCCCGGGGCACCGGGGAGCTGTTTTTT	CASSLSRGTGELFF
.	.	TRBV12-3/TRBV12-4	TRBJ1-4	TGTGCCAGCAGTTTAAGCTGGGGCAGACTGTTTTTT	CASSLSWGRLFF
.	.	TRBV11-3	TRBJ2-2	TGTGCCAGCAGCGCACGAGGCATGGGACTCCGGCGGACCGGGGAGCTGTTTTTT	CASSARGMGLRRTGELFF
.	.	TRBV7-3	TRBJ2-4	TGTGCCAGCAGCCGCGGACGGGCATCGGACATTCAGTACTTC	CASSRGRASDIQYF
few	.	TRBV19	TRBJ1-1	TGTGCCAGTAGTATTAAAGGTCGTAAAACAGCTGAAGCTTTCTTT	CASSIKGRKTAEAFF
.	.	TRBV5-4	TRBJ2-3	TGTGCCAGCAGCCGAGGGACAGATACGCAGTATTTT	CASSRGTDTQYF
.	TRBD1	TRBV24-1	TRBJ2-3	TGTGCCACCAGTGTCGGGACAGGTAGCACAGATACGCAGTATTTT	CATSVGTGSTDTQYF
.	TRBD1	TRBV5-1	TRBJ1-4	TGCGCCAGCAGCTTGGGGACAGGCTTCGAAAAACTGTTTTTT	CASSLGTGFEKLFF
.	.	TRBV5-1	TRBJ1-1	TGCGCCAGCAGCCCCCGAGGAGGGGCGGTTGAAGCTTTCTTT	CASSPRGGAVEAFF
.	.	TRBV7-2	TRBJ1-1	TGTGCCAGCAGCTTACGACCCGGGAACACTGAAGCTTTCTTT	CASSLRPGNTEAFF
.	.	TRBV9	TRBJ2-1	TGTGCCAGCAGCGTAACTGATAACTCCTACAATGAGCAGTTCTTC	CASSVTDNSYNEQFF
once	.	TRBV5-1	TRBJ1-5	TGCGCCAGCAGCTGGGACGGCGGGAAGGGTCAGCCCCAGCATTTT	CASSWDGGKGQPQHF
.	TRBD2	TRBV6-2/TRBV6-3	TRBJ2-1	TGTGCCAGCAGTTACCCCTCCCCAGCGGGGGGCGGGAGGGTTCGTTACAATGAGCAGTTCTTC	CASSYPSPAGGGRVRYNEQFF